The clone carrying this TCR beta chain was seen more than once but under ten times. Its antigen remains unknown. The CDR3 is made up of 14 amino acids. V was shortened by 5 bases and J by 7 bases, with 18 bases between the two germline ends. Looked up from germline, CDR1 is DFQATT and CDR2 is SNEGSKA (reference sequence). This specimen comes from a study of identical twins. The cDNA had a unique molecular identifier and a template-switch universal primer site. TCRdb recomputed calls from the 5' RACE reads with MiXCR, one row per CDR3 protein. Of some 1,600,000 distinct CDR3 sequences in the sample, less than 35% are singletons; the top ten hold over 0.25%. The study's findings and limits: Twins' excess sharing was less marked for out-of-frame beta sequences. Out-of-frame TCR alpha sharing observed in monozygotic twins exceeded model estimates.

Sequenced material: cord blood. The sequence came from a newborn girl in good health. This chain joins TRBV20-1 and TRBJ2-1; the D gene is possibly TRBD2 (6 bases). The CDR3 sequence is CSALRKGLSNEQFF. In DNA form, the CDR3 reads TGCAGTGCTCTCCGGAAGGGACTTTCTAATGAGCAGTTCTTC.